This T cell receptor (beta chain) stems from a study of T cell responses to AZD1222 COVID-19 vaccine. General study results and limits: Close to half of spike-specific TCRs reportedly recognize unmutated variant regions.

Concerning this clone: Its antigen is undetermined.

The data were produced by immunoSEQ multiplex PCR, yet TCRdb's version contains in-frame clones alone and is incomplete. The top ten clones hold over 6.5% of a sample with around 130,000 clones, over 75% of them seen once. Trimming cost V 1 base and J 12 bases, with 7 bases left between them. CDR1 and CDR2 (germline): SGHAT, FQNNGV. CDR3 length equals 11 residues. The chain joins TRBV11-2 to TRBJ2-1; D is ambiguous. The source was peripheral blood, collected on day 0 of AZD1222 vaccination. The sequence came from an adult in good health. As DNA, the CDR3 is TGTGCCAGCAGCTTAGGGTTTGGGCAGTTCTTC. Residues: CASSLGFGQFF.